The 11 T cell receptor beta chains presented below share a single source sample, sequenced in a study of blood T cell repertoires in COVID-19. The protocol was immunoSEQ multiplex PCR, while the TCRdb copy is restricted to in-frame clones and leaves out a portion. Of roughly 97,000 clones in the sample, over 75% were seen once. Specimen: peripheral blood. The receptors were sampled from a human donor in a cohort sampled during active COVID-19.

This sequence joins TRBV14 and TRBJ2-7, with TRBD2 as a possible D gene (6 bases). V dropped 1 base and J dropped 0 bases, with 16 bases sitting between them. CDR3 length equals 17 residues. Germline values: CDR1 SGHDN, CDR2 FVKESK. This chain's CDR3 is CASSQGFAGPYSYEQYF. CDR3 sequence (DNA): TGTGCCAGCAGCCAAGGGTTCGCGGGACCCTACTCCTACGAGCAGTACTTC.

This clone has only a few counts. The V gene is TRBV2, the J gene TRBJ1-4; D unclear. The CDR3 is 15 amino acids. Germline lookup yields CDR1 SNHLY and CDR2 FYNNEI. V lost 4 bases and J 0 bases, leaving 9 bases between the germline ends. CDR3 protein: CASSGGVATNEKLFF. CDR3 bases: TGTGCCAGCAGTGGCGGAGTAGCAACTAATGAAAAACTGTTTTTT.

This rearrangement joins TRBV28 to TRBJ2-1; 10 nucleotides align to TRBD1. CDR1 is MDHEN, CDR2 SYDVKM, per germline. With V trimmed by 4 bases and J by 4 bases, 4 bases remained unmatched. The CDR3 has 15 residues. The CDR3 nucleotides read TGTGCCAGCAGTTCTCGACAGGGGGCTTACAATGAGCAGTTCTTC. It encodes CASSSRQGAYNEQFF.

This clone was detected only once. The chain has TRBV6-2 or TRBV6-3 and TRBJ2-7; 9 bases fit TRBD1. The V segment lost 3 bases and the J segment 2 bases; nucleotides outside the gene matches: 11. Germline lookup yields CDR1 MNHEY and CDR2 SVGEGT. The CDR3 extends over 17 amino acids. The CDR3 sequence: CASSYGTGRIRTYEQYF. The CDR3 bases are TGTGCCAGCAGTTATGGGACAGGGCGCATAAGGACCTACGAGCAGTACTTC.

The gene calls are TRBV28 and TRBJ1-4, with D hard to call. CDR3 size: 15 residues. Trimming removed 1 base from V and 1 base from J, with 7 bases in between. Germline V CDR1 and CDR2: MDHEN, SYDVKM. The CDR3 DNA reads as TGTGCCAGCAGTTTATTGGGCGTAACTAATGAAAAACTGTTTTTT. Translated, it gives CASSLLGVTNEKLFF.

This clone was found once. J is TRBJ1-4 and V is TRBV4-2, with no clear D. V was shortened by 2 bases and J by 0 bases, with 22 bases between the two germline ends. CDR1 and CDR2 (germline): LGHNA, YNFKEQ. The CDR3 is 20 amino acids. The CDR3, as DNA: TGTGCCAGCAGCCAAAATCCTACCAATTACCGGGAAGCAACTAATGAAAAACTGTTTTTT. Amino acids: CASSQNPTNYREATNEKLFF.

Here the CDR3 DNA reads TGTGCCAGCAGCCAAGTGGGGGCACCAGATACGCAGTATTTT. Translation gives CASSQVGAPDTQYF. The chain has TRBV3-1 (or the pseudogene TRBV3-2) and TRBJ2-3; possibly TRBD1 for D (6 bases). V dropped 1 base and J dropped 4 bases, with 9 bases sitting between them. CDR1 is LGHDT and CDR2 is YNNKEL in the germline V gene (reference sequence). CDR3 length: 14 residues.

This clone was counted between two and nine times. CDR3 bases: TGTGCCAGCAGCTTAGGAGGGGGCTTCGGTCAGCCCCAGCATTTT. This translates into CASSLGGGFGQPQHF. V usage is TRBV7-9 and J usage is TRBJ1-5, with TRBD1 matching 7 bases. In germline, CDR1 is SEHNR, CDR2 FQNEAQ (reference sequence). CDR3 length: 15 amino acids. V dropped 1 base and J dropped 6; count of bases not matched to a gene: 6. Based on the CDR3 plus reference TRBV7-9 and TRBJ1-5, the full variable domain is DTGVSQNPRHKITKRGQNVTFRCDPISEHNRLYWYRQTLGQGPEFLTYFQNEAQLEKSRLLSDRFSAERPKGSFSTLEIQRTEQGDSAMYLCASSLGGGFGQPQHFGDGTRLSIL.

The chain couples TRBV21-1 to TRBJ1-5; the table gives TRBD1 as D, unverified against the DNA. TRBV21-1 is deemed a pseudogene. This CDR3 contains 14 residues. The CDR3 region is CASSKGHSNQPQHF. The CDR3 nucleotides read TGTGCCAGCAGCAAGGGGCATAGCAATCAGCCCCAGCATTTT.

This sequence joins TRBV3-1 (or the pseudogene TRBV3-2) and TRBJ1-1, with a possible D match to TRBD1 (5 bases). Germline values: CDR1 LGHDT, CDR2 YNNKEL (reference sequence). The CDR3 extends over 11 amino acids. Trimming took off 6 bases at V and 6 bases at J, with 8 bases between the two ends. The CDR3 is CASRGGAEAFF. The CDR3 nucleotides are TGTGCCAGCAGAGGAGGGGCTGAAGCTTTCTTT.

This clone was detected a few times. The chain employs TRBV5-4 and TRBJ1-1; D is ambiguous. Germline V lookup: CDR1 SGHNT, CDR2 YYREEE (reference sequence). V was cut by 4 bases and J by 1 base, with 2 bases left in between. CDR3 length: 11 residues. The CDR3 reads CASSQNTEAFF. CDR3 in DNA: TGTGCCAGCAGCCAGAACACTGAAGCTTTCTTT.